The sequence of this TCR beta chain was determined in a study of blood T cell repertoires in COVID-19. Germline CDR1 reads SGHTA; CDR2 reads FQGNSA. The junction had 2 bases not matched to a gene; V was cut back by 2 bases and J by 4 bases. This CDR3 has 15 amino acids. Data came from immunoSEQ multiplex PCR; TCRdb stores just in-frame clones and leaves some out. The sample has 150,000 to 200,000 clones; about 84% are singletons. The rearrangement links TRBV7-2 to TRBJ2-3, with 11 bases fitting TRBD1. The sequence was collected from a woman in her 40s with acute COVID-19. Sequences were obtained from PBMCs or T cells enriched from blood (not recorded which). The CDR3 reads CASSLLGQGADTQYF. The CDR3 DNA follows: TGTGCCAGCAGCTTATTGGGACAGGGGGCAGATACGCAGTATTTT.